This TCR beta chain derives from a study of a mutant IDH1 vaccine in newly diagnosed glioma. This table comes from immunoSEQ multiplex PCR, and its TCRdb copy is limited to in-frame clones, with some not included. The repertoire consists of around 60,000 clones, with more than 75% occurring once and the leading ten covering roughly 4%. As to time point: week 23, last vaccination. The study gave 300 ug of mutant IDH1 20-mer peptide per vaccine dose, with topical imiquimod. The V gene's germline CDR1 is MNHEY and CDR2 SVGAGI. CDR3 length equals 15 residues. With 2 bases removed from V and 1 base from J, the gap between germline ends came to 11 bases. Turning to this clone: As yet, its antigen is unknown.

The TCR sequence derives from a man younger than 40 with glioma. The genes are TRBV6-5 and TRBJ1-1; D not certain. Sequenced material: PBMCs, taken from a glioma patient whose treatment included an IDH1 peptide vaccine. CDR3 sequence: CASSYRVAANTEAFF. The DNA for the CDR3 is TGTGCCAGCAGTTACAGGGTTGCTGCGAACACTGAAGCTTTCTTT.